These 13 T cell receptor beta chains were all obtained from the same sample, sequenced in a study of T cell responses to AZD1222 COVID-19 vaccine. Generated by immunoSEQ multiplex PCR, the TCRdb table keeps only in-frame clones and is missing some. Of about 100,000 clones in the sample, about 87% were seen once. Specimen: peripheral blood, collected on day 0 of MenACWY control vaccination. The receptors derive from an adult in good health.

The rearrangement uses TRBV6-5 and TRBJ2-7; D ambiguous. Germline V gene lookup returns CDR1 MNHEY and CDR2 SVGAGI. Trimming cost V 6 bases and J 0 bases, with 9 bases left between them. This CDR3 has 13 amino acids. As DNA, the CDR3 is TGTGCCAGCAGCCGGTACACCTCCTACGAGCAGTACTTC. Amino acids: CASSRYTSYEQYF.

The V call is TRBV28, the J call TRBJ2-7, with 8 bases matching TRBD1. There are 14 residues in the CDR3. The J segment lost 2 bases and the V segment lost 3 bases, leaving 3 bases of the junction unmatched. Germline loops: CDR1 MDHEN, CDR2 SYDVKM. CDR3 protein: CASSFGTGTYEQYF. The CDR3 coding sequence is TGTGCCAGCAGTTTCGGGACAGGTACCTACGAGCAGTACTTC.

V is TRBV9 and J is TRBJ2-7; D gene unclear. Germline values: CDR1 SGDLS, CDR2 YYNGEE. The CDR3 has 15 residues. V gave up 0 bases and J gave up 0 bases, with 10 bases separating them. The CDR3 protein is CASSVAMGDSYEQYF. Written as DNA, the CDR3 is TGTGCCAGCAGCGTAGCTATGGGCGACTCCTACGAGCAGTACTTC.

This chain links TRBV5-6 with TRBJ2-5; D is perhaps TRBD1 (6 bases). This CDR3 is 15 amino acids long. V was trimmed by 4 bases and J by 0 bases, leaving 13 bases between them. The germline V gene encodes CDR1 SGHDT and CDR2 YYEEEE. In nucleotides, the CDR3 is TGTGCCAGCAGCACGAAGACAGGTTACCAAGAGACCCAGTACTTC. Translating gives CASSTKTGYQETQYF.

In this sample, this clone turned up a few times. Other DNA sequences in the same sample also yield this CDR3. DNA of the CDR3: TGTGCCAGCAGTCGGACAGGGCCATCTGGAAACACCATATATTTT. It yields the protein CASSRTGPSGNTIYF. The chain couples TRBV6-5 to TRBJ1-3; 8 nucleotides line up with TRBD1. V was pared by 5 bases and J by 1 base, with 4 bases of the junction left unmatched. The CDR3 has 15 amino acids. Germline V gives CDR1 MNHEY, CDR2 SVGAGI.

The chain carries TRBV7-8 and TRBJ1-3, with unresolved D. Germline CDR1 and CDR2: SGHVS and FQNEAQ. Trimming took 2 bases from V and 3 from J, leaving 14 bases between them. The length of the CDR3 is 16 residues. The CDR3 region is CASSLMLAGFGNTIYF. CDR3 DNA sequence: TGTGCCAGCAGCTTAATGTTAGCGGGGTTTGGAAACACCATATATTTT.

The chain uses TRBV7-6 and TRBJ1-6; unclear D gene. V shed 1 base and J shed 7 bases, with 8 bases lying between them. The CDR3 is made up of 14 amino acids. CDR1 and CDR2 (germline): SGHVS, FNYEAQ. The CDR3 DNA follows: TGTGCCAGCAGCTTAGACAGAGCGAATTCACCCCTCCACTTT. This sequence encodes CASSLDRANSPLHF. The full variable domain, its missing parts supplied by reference TRBV7-6 and TRBJ1-6, is GAGVSQSPRYKVTKRGQDVALRCDPISGHVSLYWYRQALGQGPEFLTYFNYEAQQDKSGLPNDRFSAERPEGSISTLTIQRTEQRDSAMYRCASSLDRANSPLHFGNGTRLTVT.

V and J are TRBV7-2 and TRBJ2-7; either TRBD1 or TRBD2 may fit D (5 bases each). Germline CDR1 is SGHTA and CDR2 is FQGNSA. The length of the CDR3 is 14 residues. Trimming took 5 bases from V and 2 from J, leaving 13 bases between them. CDR3 nucleotide sequence: TGTGCCAGCAGCCCCCATCAGGGACCCTACGAGCAGTACTTC. This codes for CASSPHQGPYEQYF.

The chain employs TRBV7-6 and TRBJ2-2; TRBD1 might be the D (5 bases). V lost 5 bases and J 6 bases, leaving 10 bases between the germline ends. Germline V lookup: CDR1 SGHVS, CDR2 FNYEAQ. The CDR3 covers 13 residues. CDR3 bases: TGTGCCAGCAGCCGCCCGACAGCCGGGGAGCTGTTTTTT. Encoded protein: CASSRPTAGELFF.

This clone turned up a few times. This sequence joins TRBV29-1 and TRBJ1-1; no clear D gene. Trimming took 8 bases from V and 5 from J, leaving 15 bases between them. Germline CDR1 is SQVTM and CDR2 is ANQGSEA. The CDR3 contains 12 residues. The CDR3 DNA sequence: TGCAGCCTATGCCGGGTTAATACTGAAGCTTTCTTT. It codes for CSLCRVNTEAFF.

V and J are TRBV2 and TRBJ1-6; 7 nucleotides align to TRBD1. Germline assignment: CDR1 SNHLY and CDR2 FYNNEI. J was trimmed by 6 bases and V by 7 bases; bases with no gene match: 9. The CDR3 is 15 residues long. The CDR3 spells CASMARAGGNSPLHF. CDR3 nucleotides: TGTGCCAGCATGGCCCGGGCAGGGGGTAATTCACCCCTCCACTTT.

J is TRBJ1-5 and V is TRBV7-2; TRBD1 might be the D (6 bases). The V end was cut by 4 bases, the J end by 1 base, with 11 bases between. The germline V gene encodes CDR1 SGHTA and CDR2 FQGNSA. The CDR3 is made up of 15 amino acids. The CDR3 nucleotides read TGTGCCAGCAGCTCCACAGGGCTCAGCAATCAGCCCCAGCATTTT. Translated, it gives CASSSTGLSNQPQHF.

V gene TRBV7-2 combines with J gene TRBJ1-6; TRBD1 matches 8 bases. J lost 10 bases, V lost 3 bases, and 8 bases had no gene match. The CDR3 runs to 15 residues. Germline assignment: CDR1 SGHTA and CDR2 FQGNSA. The CDR3 protein is CASSFTRGLGSPLHF. The CDR3 DNA sequence: TGTGCCAGCAGCTTCACCAGGGGGCTCGGATCACCCCTCCACTTT.